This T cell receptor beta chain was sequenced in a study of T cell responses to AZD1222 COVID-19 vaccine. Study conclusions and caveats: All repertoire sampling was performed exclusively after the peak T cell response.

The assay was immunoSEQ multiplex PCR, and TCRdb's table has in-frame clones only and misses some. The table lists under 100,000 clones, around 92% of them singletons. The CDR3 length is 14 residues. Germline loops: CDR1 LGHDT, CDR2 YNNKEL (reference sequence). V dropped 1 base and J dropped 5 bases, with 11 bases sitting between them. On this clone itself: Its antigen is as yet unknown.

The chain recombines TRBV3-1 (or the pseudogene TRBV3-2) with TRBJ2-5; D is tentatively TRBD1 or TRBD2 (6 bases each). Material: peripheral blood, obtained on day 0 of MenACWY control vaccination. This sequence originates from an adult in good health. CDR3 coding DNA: TGTGCCAGCAGCCAAGGAGGGGGGCGGGAGACCCAGTACTTC. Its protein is CASSQGGGRETQYF.